Listed here are 17 T cell receptor beta chains from one sample, sequenced in a study of tumor-infiltrating lymphocytes in primary liver carcinoma. The input was around 530 ng total RNA; TCR beta cDNA was made from it with a constant-region primer. It was through three nested multiplex PCR rounds of slightly modified ARM-PCR that TCR beta libraries arose. The first two PCR rounds used TRBV1-TRBV30 primers with a Cbeta primer, roughly 10 cycles each. TCRdb reanalysed the multiplex PCR reads using MiXCR and keeps one entry per CDR3 protein. Of fewer than 110,000 distinct CDR3 sequences listed, 55% to 80% are singletons. From unsorted bulk tissue weighing roughly 18-31 mg, DNA and RNA were co-extracted. Input material: liver tumor tissue from sampling region 2. The sample's subset: tumor region T2, inferior pole. These receptors were collected from an older woman with primary liver carcinoma and hepatitis B virus infection.

This clonotype was found a few times. Because it lacks the conserved phenylalanine or tryptophan at the end, this CDR3 is likely a read error. This rearrangement joins TRBV5-1 to TRBJ2-5, with D perhaps being TRBD1 or TRBD2 (5 bases each). The germline V gene encodes CDR1 SGHRS and CDR2 YFSETQ. This CDR3 has 15 amino acids. With 1 base removed from V and 3 bases from J, the gap between germline ends came to 13 bases. In DNA form, the CDR3 reads TGCGCCAGCAGCTTGAGAATGGGACCCGAAGAGACCCAGTACCTC. Translated, it gives CASSLRMGPEETQYL.

This clonotype has a count of ten or more. The chain couples TRBV4-2 to TRBJ2-1; D may match TRBD1 or TRBD2 (5 bases each). The germline CDR1 and CDR2 sequences are LGHNA and YNFKEQ. V lost 1 base and J 3 bases, leaving 10 bases between the germline ends. The CDR3 contains 15 residues. CDR3 protein: CASSQGETDYNEQFF. The CDR3, as DNA: TGTGCCAGCAGCCAAGGGGAGACAGACTACAATGAGCAGTTCTTC.

Notes on this clonotype: A much larger clone lies a single base off, so this may be a read error. The gene calls are TRBV14 and TRBJ1-2, with 10 bases aligning to TRBD1. This CDR3 is built from 20 residues. Germline-derived CDR1 and CDR2 are SGHDN and FVKESK. The CDR3 loop reads CASRQGALGDRGPPNYGYTF. The CDR3 region has the DNA TGTGCCAGCAGACAAGGGGCCCTTGGAGACAGGGGGCCCCCAAACTATGGCTACACCTTC. Filled out from reference TRBV14 and TRBJ1-2, the complete variable domain reads EAGVTQFPSHSVIEKGQTVTLRCDPISGHDNLYWYRRVMGKEIKFLLHFVKESKQDESGMPNNRFLAERTGGTYSTLKVQPAELEDSGVYFCASRQGALGDRGPPNYGYTFGSGTRLTVV.

The J gene is TRBJ1-1, the V gene TRBV29-1; weak D call: TRBD1 (5 bases). Germline loops: CDR1 SQVTM, CDR2 ANQGSEA. V dropped 5 bases and J dropped 4 bases, with 17 bases sitting between them. The CDR3 length is 14 residues. The CDR3 bases are TGCAGCGTTACCCGCAGGGCCCGGGGCACTGAAGCTTTCTTT. Protein sequence: CSVTRRARGTEAFF.

About this clonotype itself: Germline and junction disagree at one end, which may indicate a read error. Here the CDR3 reads CASSPSGHGGLAGNTIYF. The CDR3 nucleotides read TGCGCCAGCAGCCCCTCGGGACATGGAGGTTTGGCTGGAAACACCATATATTTC. The gene calls are TRBV4-1 and TRBJ1-3; D may be TRBD1 (6 bases). The germline V gene encodes CDR1 MGHRA and CDR2 YSYEKL. The CDR3 has 18 amino acids.

V usage is TRBV18 and J usage is TRBJ1-1, with D unclear. Germline V gene sequence: CDR1 KGHSH, CDR2 LQKENI. With 5 bases removed from V and 8 bases from J, the gap between germline ends came to 21 bases. The CDR3 is 15 residues long. DNA for the CDR3: TGTGCCAGCTCAAACGGGCAAATCAGACATGGAGAAGCTTTCTTT. It is translated as CASSNGQIRHGEAFF.

This clonotype was detected many times. The chain uses TRBV5-1 and TRBJ2-1; 7 bases line up with TRBD2. The CDR3 consists of 15 residues. The V segment lost 4 bases and the J segment 9 bases; nucleotides outside the gene matches: 13. CDR1 and CDR2 from the germline V gene are SGHRS and YFSETQ. The CDR3 DNA is TGCGCCAGCAGCCCCCTGAGCCTAGCGGAGTTTGAGCAGTTCTTC. It is translated as CASSPLSLAEFEQFF.

In regard to this clonotype: A much larger clone differs from this one at a single base, so this may be a read error. Likely a read error: the CDR3 ends without its conserved phenylalanine or tryptophan. This chain uses TRBV28 with TRBJ2-7, with D tentatively TRBD1 or TRBD2 (6 bases each). The V and J ends lost 7 bases and 4 bases respectively, with 14 bases between them. Per germline, CDR1 MDHEN and CDR2 SYDVKM. The CDR3 runs 13 residues. The CDR3: CASKMWGAYEQYL. The CDR3 bases are TGTGCCAGCAAAATGTGGGGGGCATACGAGCAGTACTTA.

Remarks on this clonotype: An end of the junction does not agree with germline; a read error may underlie this. V usage is TRBV29-1 and J usage is TRBJ2-5, with 7 bases fitting TRBD1. Germline values: CDR1 SQVTM, CDR2 ANQGSEA. CDR3 length: 14 residues. This CDR3 reads CSVKGAHDQGTQYF. The CDR3 nucleotides read TGCAGCGTTAAGGGGGCACATGACCAAGGGACCCAGTACTTC.

Comment on this clonotype: The junction shows a germline mismatch at one end, possibly a read error. The chain joins TRBV11-3 to TRBJ1-1; D is ambiguous. Germline assignment: CDR1 SGHNT and CDR2 YENEEA. There are 14 residues in the CDR3. CDR3 loop: CGSSFGIVNTKAFF. Here the CDR3 DNA reads TGTGGCAGCAGCTTTGGGATAGTGAACACTAAAGCTTTCTTT.

V and J are TRBV18 and TRBJ2-1; 7 nucleotides align to TRBD1. J gave up 2 bases and V 3 bases, and 1 base lay outside the gene matches. Germline V CDR1 and CDR2: KGHSH, LQKENI. The CDR3 runs 14 residues. This chain's CDR3 is CASSPTGTYNEQFF. The CDR3 DNA is TGTGCCAGCTCACCGACAGGGACCTACAATGAGCAGTTCTTC.

This clonotype was observed a single time. The V and J genes are TRBV29-1 and TRBJ2-2; a possible D gene is TRBD2 (6 bases). Trimming pared 6 bases from V and 14 bases from J, leaving 19 bases between. Germline V gene lookup returns CDR1 SQVTM and CDR2 ANQGSEA. This CDR3 has 12 residues. In DNA, the CDR3 is TGCAGCGTGACTAGTGGCGCCGGGAAACTGTTTTTT. Amino acids: CSVTSGAGKLFF.

This chain uses TRBV29-1 with TRBJ1-2; the D is unclear. Germline V CDR1 and CDR2: SQVTM, ANQGSEA. The CDR3 spans 11 residues. This CDR3 is CRVKVGEGHTF. The DNA of the CDR3 is TGCAGAGTCAAGGTCGGGGAAGGCCACACCTTC.

Comments on this clonotype: The CDR3 ends on some other residue instead of the conserved phenylalanine or tryptophan, so this is likely a read error. This rearrangement joins TRBV11-2 to TRBJ2-5; D might be TRBD2 (5 bases). Germline lookup yields CDR1 SGHAT and CDR2 FQNNGV. V was shortened by 3 bases and J by 2 bases, with 10 bases between the two germline ends. The CDR3 covers 14 residues. CDR3 protein: CASSFGGRQETQYS. The CDR3 bases are TGTGCCAGCAGCTTCGGAGGACGGCAAGAGACCCAGTACTCC.

Comments on this clonotype: A clone one base away is much larger, so this may be a read error. Because it lacks the conserved phenylalanine or tryptophan at the end, this CDR3 is likely a read error. This chain links TRBV6-6 with TRBJ1-4; D may be TRBD1 (6 bases). The CDR3 is 11 amino acids. Trimming took off 5 bases at V and 10 bases at J, with 8 bases between the two ends. Germline CDR1 reads MNHNY; CDR2 reads SVGAGI (reference sequence). CDR3 protein: CASSQGGKLFS. The CDR3 DNA is TGTGCCAGCAGTCAAGGGGGAAAACTGTTTTCT.

The rearrangement uses TRBV20-1 and TRBJ2-2; TRBD2 aligns across 7 bases. There are 15 residues in the CDR3. V shed 4 bases, J shed 3 bases, and the junction held 8 bases outside the gene matches. Germline assignment: CDR1 DFQATT and CDR2 SNEGSKA (reference sequence). The CDR3 loop reads CSAMSGGGHTGELFF. The CDR3 region has the DNA TGCAGTGCTATGTCCGGGGGAGGGCACACCGGGGAGCTGTTTTTT.

The CDR3 DNA reads as TGCGCCAGCAGCCAACCTATCACCCCCCGCAGGGAGCTGTTTTTT. As protein: CASSQPITPRRELFF. The genes are TRBV4-1 and TRBJ2-2; D not certain. Germline lookup yields CDR1 MGHRA and CDR2 YSYEKL. Deletions cut 2 bases from V and 9 bases from J, with 16 bases between. CDR3 length equals 15 residues.